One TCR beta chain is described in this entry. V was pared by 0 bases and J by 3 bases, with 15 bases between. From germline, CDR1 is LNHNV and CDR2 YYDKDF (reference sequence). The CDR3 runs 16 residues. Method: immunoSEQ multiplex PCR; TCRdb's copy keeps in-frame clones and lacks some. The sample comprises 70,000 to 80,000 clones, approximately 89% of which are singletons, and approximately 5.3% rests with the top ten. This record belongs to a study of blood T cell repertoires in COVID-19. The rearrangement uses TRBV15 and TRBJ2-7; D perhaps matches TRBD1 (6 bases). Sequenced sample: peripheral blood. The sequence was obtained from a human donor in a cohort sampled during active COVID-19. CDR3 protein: CATSRDFSDRSYEQYF. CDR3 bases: TGTGCCACCAGCAGAGATTTTAGCGACAGGAGCTACGAGCAGTACTTC.